A single sample is the source of the 13 T cell receptor beta chains below, sequenced in a study of blood T cell repertoires in COVID-19. Repertoires were generated with immunoSEQ multiplex PCR, while TCRdb's copy carries only in-frame clones and drops some. The sample has roughly 250,000 clones; about 80% are singletons. What was sequenced was peripheral blood. Source of these receptors: a woman of 80 years or more with acute or convalescent COVID-19.

The chain recombines TRBV11-2 with TRBJ2-1; TRBD1 is a possible D gene (5 bases). The V end lost 0 bases, the J end lost 4 bases, and 10 bases lay between the germline ends. CDR3 length: 15 residues. Germline V gene data show CDR1 as SGHAT and CDR2 as FQNNGV. The CDR3 sequence is CASSLEAQGYNEQFF. CDR3 DNA sequence: TGTGCCAGCAGCTTAGAGGCCCAGGGATACAATGAGCAGTTCTTC.

This sequence joins TRBV7-3 and TRBJ1-6, with D possibly TRBD1 on 5 matching bases. The CDR3 totals 14 residues. Between the trimmed V and J ends, which lost 5 bases and 5 bases, there was a span of 10 bases. Germline V gene sequence: CDR1 SGHTA, CDR2 FQGTGA. The CDR3 loop reads CASSPDTNNSPLHF. DNA of the CDR3: TGTGCCAGCAGCCCGGACACAAATAATTCACCCCTCCACTTT.

The chain links TRBV20-1 to TRBJ1-6, with 7 bases identical to TRBD1. This CDR3 has 14 amino acids. Germline values: CDR1 DFQATT, CDR2 SNEGSKA (reference sequence). V shed 3 bases and J 7 bases; nucleotides not matched to a gene: 6. The CDR3 DNA reads TGCAGTGCTAGTCCGACAGGGTACAATTCACCCCTCCACTTT. Its translation is CSASPTGYNSPLHF.

The chain employs TRBV6-5 and TRBJ1-6; tentatively, D is TRBD1 (5 bases). Germline CDR1 and CDR2: MNHEY and SVGAGI. The CDR3 extends over 15 amino acids. Trimming removed 3 bases at V and 8 bases at J, with 14 bases between. CDR3 nucleotides: TGTGCCAGCAGTTATCATCTCAGGGCAGATTCACCCCTCCACTTT. Its protein is CASSYHLRADSPLHF.

The rearrangement uses TRBV6-5 and TRBJ2-1, with 7 bases that match TRBD1. Germline loops: CDR1 MNHEY, CDR2 SVGAGI. After removal of 7 bases from V and 3 bases from J, the junction contained 3 bases not matched to a gene. The CDR3 is made up of 13 amino acids. Here the CDR3 DNA reads TGTGCCAGCAAGGGGGCCGACTACAATGAGCAGTTCTTC. This sequence encodes CASKGADYNEQFF.

V gene TRBV18 combines with J gene TRBJ2-7; TRBD1 matches 8 bases. J lost 9 bases, V lost 3 bases, and 4 bases had no gene match. Germline assignment: CDR1 KGHSH and CDR2 LQKENI. The CDR3 has 12 residues. The CDR3: CASSPDRVGQYF. The CDR3 DNA follows: TGTGCCAGCTCACCGGACAGGGTCGGGCAGTACTTC.

The rearrangement joins TRBV5-1 to TRBJ2-2; 10 bases agree with TRBD2. CDR1 SGHRS and CDR2 YFSETQ come from the germline V gene. J was trimmed by 7 bases and V by 1 base; bases with no gene match: 7. CDR3 length: 16 residues. This chain's CDR3 is CASSLLLAGAGGELFF. CDR3 DNA sequence: TGCGCCAGCAGCTTGTTGCTAGCGGGGGCAGGCGGGGAGCTGTTTTTT.

The J gene is TRBJ1-4, the V gene TRBV6-6; 9 nucleotides match TRBD1. Looked up from germline, CDR1 is MNHNY and CDR2 is SVGAGI (reference sequence). The CDR3 runs 13 residues. J gave up 8 bases and V 8 bases, and 6 bases lay outside the gene matches. The CDR3 region has the DNA TGTGCCAGCTCGACAGGGGGTGGAGAAAAACTGTTTTTT. Residues: CASSTGGGEKLFF.

The V call is TRBV29-1, the J call TRBJ2-1, with TRBD1 identical over 7 bases. The germline CDR1 and CDR2 sequences are SQVTM and ANQGSEA. The CDR3 spans 14 residues. The junction had 9 bases not matched to a gene; V was cut back by 3 bases and J by 7 bases. The CDR3 DNA is TGCAGCGTTGACAGTTTGGGACAGAGGAATGAGCAGTTCTTC. Translating gives CSVDSLGQRNEQFF.

This clone was detected a few times. This CDR3 reads CAWSRLAGGSEQYF. CDR3 nucleotide sequence: TGTGCCTGGAGTAGACTAGCGGGGGGGAGCGAGCAGTACTTC. The chain joins TRBV30 to TRBJ2-7; 14 positions match TRBD2. V lost 2 bases and J lost 6; bases outside the gene matches: 3. Germline V gene data show CDR1 as GTSNPN and CDR2 as SVGIG (reference sequence). The CDR3 consists of 14 residues.

The chain recombines TRBV7-9 with TRBJ2-1; 7 nucleotides align to TRBD2. V lost 1 base, J lost 9 bases, and 6 bases stayed unmatched. This CDR3 contains 14 residues. Germline CDR1 is SEHNR and CDR2 is FQNEAQ (reference sequence). Here the CDR3 DNA reads TGTGCCAGCAGCTTAGAAGTTTGGGGGGGTGAGCAGTTCTTC. Amino acids: CASSLEVWGGEQFF.

The chain joins TRBV18 to TRBJ2-7; 9 nucleotides align to TRBD1. This CDR3 contains 15 residues. The germline CDR1 and CDR2 sequences are KGHSH and LQKENI. V was pared by 2 bases and J by 2 bases, with 4 bases of the junction left unmatched. The CDR3 sequence: CASSPRGTGTYEQYF. As DNA, the CDR3 is TGTGCCAGCTCACCAAGGGGGACAGGGACCTACGAGCAGTACTTC.

The V gene is TRBV2, the J gene TRBJ1-1, with D uncertain. The CDR3 sequence is 13 residues long. The germline V gene has CDR1 SNHLY and CDR2 FYNNEI. V dropped 10 bases and J dropped 2 bases, with 14 bases sitting between them. In DNA, the CDR3 is TGTGCCACCCGACGGCAGGCTAACACTGAAGCTTTCTTT. It yields the protein CATRRQANTEAFF.